The next 23 T cell receptor beta chains were all read from a single sample in a study of cytomegalovirus exposure and HLA in healthy donors. PCR involved 60 Vbeta and 13 Jbeta primers. TCRdb keeps only in-frame clones here, not all; method: immunoSEQ multiplex PCR. Seen in this sample are about 130,000 clones; the ten most common clones hold around 1.6%. Sequencing used PBMCs. Every receptor here comes from a man between 18 and 35 years old in good health and CMV-seronegative.

The J gene is TRBJ1-5, the V gene TRBV1. TRBV1 represents a pseudogene. The CDR3 is 16 residues long. Here the CDR3 DNA reads TGCACCAGCAGCCAAGATGAGGGTCTTAGCAATCAGCCCCAGCATTTT. Its protein product is CTSSQDEGLSNQPQHF.

The chain links TRBV19 to TRBJ2-2; 10 nucleotides match TRBD2. Germline V gives CDR1 LNHDA, CDR2 SQIVND (reference sequence). The J segment lost 3 bases and the V segment lost 1 base, leaving 5 bases of the junction unmatched. This CDR3 is built from 17 residues. Written as DNA, the CDR3 is TGTGCCAGTAGTATAGCTGGAGCGGGAGGGGACACCGGGGAGCTGTTTTTT. Translated, it gives CASSIAGAGGDTGELFF.

The rearrangement links TRBV11-2 to TRBJ1-6; D gene ambiguous. The CDR3 spans 13 residues. V was pared by 5 bases and J by 6 bases, with 8 bases between. CDR1 and CDR2 (germline): SGHAT, FQNNGV. CDR3 sequence (DNA): TGTGCCAGCAGCCATAACACTAATTCACCCCTCCACTTT. Amino acids: CASSHNTNSPLHF.

Worth noting for this clone: Other DNA sequences in this specimen translate into the identical CDR3. The chain carries TRBV28 and TRBJ1-5; D not certain. V dropped 3 bases and J dropped 3 bases, with 9 bases sitting between them. Germline V lookup: CDR1 MDHEN, CDR2 SYDVKM. The CDR3 consists of 14 residues. CDR3 sequence: CASSLRDYNQPQHF. The CDR3 nucleotides are TGTGCCAGCAGTTTGCGGGATTACAATCAGCCCCAGCATTTT. Combining the CDR3 with reference TRBV28 and TRBJ1-5 gives the whole variable domain DVKVTQSSRYLVKRTGEKVFLECVQDMDHENMFWYRQDPGLGLRLIYFSYDVKMKEKGDIPEGYSVSREKKERFSLILESASTNQTSMYLCASSLRDYNQPQHFGDGTRLSIL.

The CDR3 here is CASSQGGGGYYGYTF. As DNA, the CDR3 is TGCGCCAGCAGCCAAGGCGGGGGAGGCTACTATGGCTACACCTTC. V is TRBV4-3 and J is TRBJ1-2; perhaps TRBD1 as D (5 bases). CDR1 and CDR2 from the germline V gene are LGHNA and YSLEER. The length of the CDR3 is 15 residues. Trimming pared 1 base from V and 3 bases from J, leaving 12 bases between.

The chain is built from TRBV25-1 and TRBJ1-5; D may be TRBD1 (5 bases). From germline, CDR1 is MGHDK and CDR2 SYGVNS. This CDR3 has 14 amino acids. Deletions cut 1 base from V and 2 bases from J, with 6 bases between. CDR3 sequence (DNA): TGTGCCAGCAGTGAATGGGGGGGCAATCAGCCCCAGCATTTT. It encodes CASSEWGGNQPQHF.

In regard to this clone: Its ends do not fully match the called genes, so a read error is possible. This sequence joins TRBV28 and TRBJ2-1; 10 bases line up with TRBD1. Germline V CDR1 and CDR2: MDHEN, SYDVKM. CDR3 length: 14 amino acids. CDR3 sequence (DNA): TGTGCCAGCAGTTTATGGGACAGGGGGGAATTCGGGGTCTTC. Amino acids: CASSLWDRGEFGVF.

The V gene is TRBV19, the J gene TRBJ1-1, with D hard to call. V lost 1 base to trimming and J lost 1 base, with 10 bases between them. The V gene's germline CDR1 is LNHDA and CDR2 SQIVND (reference sequence). This CDR3 contains 15 residues. The DNA for the CDR3 is TGTGCCAGTAGTATAGGAATGATGCGGAACACTGAAGCTTTCTTT. Translating it yields CASSIGMMRNTEAFF.

The chain uses TRBV5-1 and TRBJ2-7; D uncertain. The V end was cut by 4 bases, the J end by 5 bases, with 13 bases between. The CDR3 has 13 amino acids. The germline CDR1 and CDR2 sequences are SGHRS and YFSETQ. CDR3 residues: CASSPDKSHEQYF. Here the CDR3 DNA reads TGCGCCAGCAGCCCCGACAAGTCCCACGAGCAGTACTTC.

This chain uses TRBV6-4 with TRBJ2-3; 10 bases match TRBD1. Germline-derived CDR1 and CDR2 are MRHNA and SNTAGT. The V segment lost 3 bases and the J segment 2 bases; nucleotides outside the gene matches: 8. This CDR3 region has 17 residues. Written as DNA, the CDR3 is TGTGCCAGCAGTGAGGGTCCCGGGACAGGGGTCACAGATACGCAGTATTTT. Translated: CASSEGPGTGVTDTQYF.

The V gene is TRBV11-2, the J gene TRBJ1-2, with 9 bases lining up with TRBD1. The trim removed 4 bases at V and 9 bases at J, leaving 12 bases unmatched. Looked up from germline, CDR1 is SGHAT and CDR2 is FQNNGV. The CDR3 length is 15 residues. The CDR3: CASSYQRGQGMSYTF. CDR3 DNA sequence: TGTGCCAGCAGCTACCAGAGGGGACAGGGAATGAGCTACACCTTC.

The genes are TRBV7-7 and TRBJ1-1; tentatively, D is TRBD1 (6 bases). The CDR3 runs 13 residues. Germline assignment: CDR1 SSHAT and CDR2 FNYEAQ (reference sequence). The V gene lost 4 bases and the J gene lost 6 bases, with 12 bases spanning the gap. The CDR3 bases are TGTGCCAGCAGCTCCGGGGGGCAGTCTGAAGCTTTCTTT. Residues: CASSSGGQSEAFF.

The chain is built from TRBV6-6 and TRBJ1-5, with unresolved D. CDR3 length: 13 residues. The germline V gene has CDR1 MNHNY and CDR2 SVGAGI (reference sequence). V shed 3 bases and J shed 5 bases, with 8 bases lying between them. The CDR3, as DNA: TGTGCCAGCAGTTATGGGGAGGATCAGCCCCAGCATTTT. Translating gives CASSYGEDQPQHF.

The chain is built from TRBV4-1 and TRBJ1-4; D uncertain. Looked up from germline, CDR1 is MGHRA and CDR2 is YSYEKL. The CDR3 loop spans 15 amino acids. The V end was cut by 4 bases, the J end by 5 bases, with 14 bases between. CDR3 nucleotides: TGCGCCAGCAGCCCCCTGGGTACGGGGAATGAAAAACTGTTTTTT. Protein sequence: CASSPLGTGNEKLFF.

The gene calls are TRBV7-8 and TRBJ2-1; TRBD1 might be the D (6 bases). V dropped 4 bases and J dropped 9 bases, with 13 bases sitting between them. Germline assignment: CDR1 SGHVS and CDR2 FQNEAQ. This CDR3 is 13 amino acids long. The CDR3 region is CASSSIRGTEQFF. In nucleotides, the CDR3 is TGTGCCAGCAGCTCTATCAGGGGTACTGAGCAGTTCTTC.

The CDR3 region is CASSLGEGNRAYEQYF. CDR3 coding DNA: TGTGCCAGCAGCTTGGGGGAGGGAAACCGAGCCTACGAGCAGTACTTC. The chain is built from TRBV5-4 and TRBJ2-7, with TRBD2 matching over 7 bases. Germline CDR1 SGHNT, CDR2 YYREEE (reference sequence). This CDR3 contains 16 residues. The trim removed 0 bases at V and 2 bases at J, leaving 8 bases unmatched.

The chain has TRBV4-3 and TRBJ2-5, with 10 bases aligning to TRBD2. V lost 0 bases and J lost 7; bases outside the gene matches: 8. The CDR3 extends over 16 amino acids. Germline V CDR1 and CDR2: LGHNA, YSLEER. The CDR3 is CASSQELSSGGGTQYF. The CDR3 DNA sequence: TGCGCCAGCAGCCAAGAACTCTCTAGCGGGGGCGGGACCCAGTACTTC.

The genes are TRBV5-4 and TRBJ1-6, with D possibly TRBD1 on 5 matching bases. Trimming removed 4 bases at V and 6 bases at J, with 14 bases between. Germline lookup yields CDR1 SGHNT and CDR2 YYREEE (reference sequence). The CDR3 spans 15 residues. CDR3 in amino acids: CASSGRVGGNSPLHF. Here the CDR3 DNA reads TGTGCCAGCAGCGGCAGGGTGGGAGGTAATTCACCCCTCCACTTT.

The chain couples TRBV4-3 to TRBJ1-1; the match to TRBD1 covers 7 bases. The CDR3 runs to 18 residues. J lost 0 bases, V lost 0 bases, and 10 bases had no gene match. CDR1 and CDR2 from the germline V gene are LGHNA and YSLEER. The CDR3 sequence: CASSQDRGSGTVNTEAFF. The CDR3 DNA follows: TGCGCCAGCAGCCAAGATAGGGGATCCGGGACAGTGAACACTGAAGCTTTCTTT.

This chain links TRBV5-1 with TRBJ2-3; D possibly corresponds to TRBD1 (5 bases). V lost 0 bases, J lost 3 bases, and 14 bases lay in between. The CDR3 consists of 16 residues. The V gene's germline CDR1 is SGHRS and CDR2 YFSETQ. This CDR3 reads CASSLGQGLGTDTQYF. The DNA for the CDR3 is TGCGCCAGCAGCTTGGGGCAGGGTTTAGGGACAGATACGCAGTATTTT.

The chain joins TRBV19 to TRBJ1-5; 8 positions match TRBD1. The CDR3 extends over 17 amino acids. V shed 7 bases, J shed 2 bases, and the junction held 13 bases outside the gene matches. Germline V CDR1 and CDR2: LNHDA, SQIVND (reference sequence). The CDR3 nucleotides read TGTGCCAGTACCCCCGGACAGGGTTTGGTAGGCAATCAGCCCCAGCATTTT. It codes for CASTPGQGLVGNQPQHF. Together with reference TRBV19 and TRBJ1-5, the CDR3 gives the full variable domain: DGGITQSPKYLFRKEGQNVTLSCEQNLNHDAMYWYRQDPGQGLRLIYYSQIVNDFQKGDIAEGYSVSREKKESFPLTVTSAQKNPTAFYLCASTPGQGLVGNQPQHFGDGTRLSIL.

V is TRBV9 and J is TRBJ1-5, with TRBD1 matching 10 bases. The CDR3 is made up of 15 amino acids. Germline CDR1 SGDLS, CDR2 YYNGEE. V shed 0 bases, J shed 9 bases, and the junction held 6 bases outside the gene matches. Here the CDR3 reads CASSVEGQGGGPQHF. The CDR3 DNA sequence: TGTGCCAGCAGCGTAGAAGGACAGGGGGGAGGGCCCCAGCATTTT.

The rearrangement uses TRBV9 and TRBJ2-7; 11 nucleotides match TRBD1. The J segment lost 0 bases and the V segment lost 4 bases, leaving 3 bases of the junction unmatched. Germline CDR1 is SGDLS and CDR2 is YYNGEE. The CDR3 has 15 amino acids. The DNA of the CDR3 is TGTGCCAGCAGCCAAGGGACAGGGGGCTCCTACGAGCAGTACTTC. It specifies CASSQGTGGSYEQYF.